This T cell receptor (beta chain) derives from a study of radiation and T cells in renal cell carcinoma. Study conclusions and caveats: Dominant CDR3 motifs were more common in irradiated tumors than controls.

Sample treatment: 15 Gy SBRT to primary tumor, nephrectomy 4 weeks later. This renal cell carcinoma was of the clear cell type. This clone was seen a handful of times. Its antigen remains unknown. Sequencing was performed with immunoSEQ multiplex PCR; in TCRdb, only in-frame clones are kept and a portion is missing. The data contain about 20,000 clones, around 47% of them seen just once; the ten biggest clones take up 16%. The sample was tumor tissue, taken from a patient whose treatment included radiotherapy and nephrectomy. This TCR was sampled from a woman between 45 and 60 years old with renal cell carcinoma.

This CDR3 is CASSLDKVGTDTQYF. CDR3 coding DNA: TGCGCCAGCAGCTTGGATAAGGTTGGGACAGATACGCAGTATTTT. The chain recombines TRBV5-1 with TRBJ2-3; the D is unclear. Germline lookup yields CDR1 SGHRS and CDR2 YFSETQ. This CDR3 has 15 amino acids. V lost 0 bases to trimming and J lost 3 bases, with 11 bases between them.